The following is a T cell receptor (beta chain) sequence with its context. These data originate in a study of blood T cell repertoires in COVID-19. The overall study: COVID-19 samples collected from the United States, Italy and Spain covered acute and convalescent phases.

TCRdb's copy holds only in-frame clones and misses some; the assay was immunoSEQ multiplex PCR. The repertoire holds more than 95,000 clones, with just under 85% as singletons. V lost 4 bases to trimming and J lost 7 bases; unmatched junction nucleotides: 10. The CDR3 runs 15 residues. Looked up from germline, CDR1 is SGHNT and CDR2 is YYREEE (reference sequence). The receptor was isolated from a woman aged 80 or over with active or convalescent COVID-19. The sequencing input was peripheral blood. The gene calls are TRBV5-4 and TRBJ2-1; 8 nucleotides match TRBD1. In DNA form, the CDR3 reads TGTGCCAGCAGCCCAGGGGGCGACATTCAGAATGAGCAGTTCTTC. Protein sequence: CASSPGGDIQNEQFF.